The T cell receptor beta chain under discussion was sequenced for a study of cytomegalovirus exposure and HLA in healthy donors (dated by TCRdb to 2015 to 2018). Background for the entire study: In an earlier analysis of 450 to 750 of the donors, around 300 Gb of sequence data and 90 million to 120 million unique TCR beta sequences from roughly 180 million T cells were reported. In addition to the first cohort of 666 subjects, a separate validation cohort of 120 different subjects was used. A later genetic analysis took genome-wide SNP genotypes for about 55% of the 666 donors and used that subset as a discovery cohort. To predict cytomegalovirus infection status, the study brought together high-throughput TCR immunosequencing, statistical association of individual TCRs with disease status, and machine learning. An early release that covered fewer than 800 HLA-typed donors contained 250 to 350 gigabases of sequencing data and roughly 84 million unique TCR sequences. Typing coverage varied by locus: roughly 620-640 donors for A, B, C, DRB1 and DQB1; roughly 500 for DQA1; 606 for DPA1; approximately 490 for DPB1. The T cell repertoires of 550 to 850 subjects were profiled by immunosequencing and related to cytomegalovirus serostatus. To study patterns of TCR occurrence, a later analysis re-analyzed previously published TCR beta repertoires from around 700 donors and added high-resolution HLA genotyping. HLA typing included class I and class II loci at four-digit resolution. Across around 400 genotyped donors of the cohort, an average of approximately 200,000 unique TCR beta nucleotide sequences per donor were sequenced, and roughly a sixth of those sequences were non-productive. Among the 398 genotyped donors, roughly 80% belonged to the genetic ancestry cluster associated with self-reported Caucasian donors. The study was designed to test whether signatures of past pathogen exposure could be identified by cataloging public T cell receptors. About five DR-DQ haplotypes were handled as single units for association and clustering, since linkage in the cohort was strong. Alongside the repertoire data, information on donor age, sex, ethnicity and CMV serostatus was compiled. In the later analysis, no new phenotypic data were used to find candidate immune exposures; instead, reliance was placed on TCR beta sequences and their occurrence across donors. Every repertoire in the discovery cohort had been generated on one and the same sequencing platform. An earlier analysis of around 580 of the donors used high-throughput TCR beta sequencing to judge whether each TCR beta V gene segment behaved as functional or pseudogenic. Beyond this particular receptor, the publication reports: In a later analysis, the rate of TCR association differed among HLA loci, with DRB1 alleles having the most associated TCRs and HLA-C alleles having the fewest. Some IMGT-functional V segments, including TRBV6-2 and TRBV6-3, could not be distinguished by the 87-base-pair reads and were therefore excluded. Because HLA typing was missing for some donors at each locus, association tests included only the typed subset. The only immune exposure information available for the cohort was CMV serostatus. An association between a missense DCLRE1C variant and V-gene and J-gene trimming of TCR beta chains was found in a later genetic analysis and replicated in an independent cohort. Correlated functional status among segregating V segments might be attributable to linkage disequilibrium, but an unknown experimental factor could not be ruled out. This cohort had only TCR beta chains sequenced, and the lack of alpha or paired-chain data limited which features could be detected. A cluster of highly shared sequence variants was judged likely to be a technical artifact of the sequencing pipeline. In a later analysis, HLA-associated TCR beta chains showed more clonal expansion and lower generation probabilities than non-associated chains that were equally common. In vitro tests confirmed that a few of the cytomegalovirus-associated TCR beta chains recognize cytomegalovirus antigens. It was suggested by the authors that the approach could potentially be generalized to other disease states and immunological phenotypes. In an earlier analysis of some 500 of the donors, most TCR beta V segments were observed in productive rearrangements about 87% or about 30% of the time, broadly matching IMGT annotations. A further reported finding was that TCR beta sequences accurately predicted the HLA-A and HLA-B alleles for most subjects in the first cohort. Sequencing depth was assumed to be roughly uniform across donors in the presence/absence analyses, though that assumption may not hold. Compared with the roughly 700-donor mean, donors in an Asian-associated ancestry cluster had fewer N-insertions in productive TCRs, according to a later genetic analysis. In a later analysis, about 17,000 TCR beta sequences were associated with specific HLA alleles at a false discovery rate of 0.05. Most CMV-associated TCR beta chains appeared to be HLA-restricted in a later analysis, and the HLA associations seemed to be driven largely by CMV exposure. The earlier analysis of about 600 of the donors excluded roughly 16 rarely observed V segments, including chromosome 9 orphons, because counts were too low. While some public TCRs were present in many individuals, most TCR sequences turned up only very rarely across donors. Cytomegalovirus status was reported to be diagnosed by the classifier with high specificity and sensitivity in both the original and validation cohorts. Several of the top co-occurrence clusters appeared to be linked to parvovirus B19, influenza, CMV and Epstein-Barr virus, according to a later analysis. When HLA alleles, especially DR and DQ, strongly co-occurred, TCR associations were difficult to assign to individual alleles. In the study, roughly 160 TCR beta chains were listed as associated with cytomegalovirus.

From its cysteine to its phenylalanine, the CDR3 spans 15 amino acids. Solely the CDR3 DNA is kept, with 45 bases framed from the first base. The germline V and J ends show losses of 7 bases and 6 bases respectively, and no gene match explains 5 bases of the junction. CDR1 and CDR2 (LNHDA, SQIVND) derive from the germline V gene (reference sequence). The cohort comprised hundreds of healthy bone marrow donors. At the time of sampling, all cohort members were nominally healthy, though unrecorded immune exposures were likely present. The donor tested CMV seropositive, placing the donor among the 289 seropositive members of the cohort. Each donor provided a peripheral blood sample, and peripheral blood mononuclear cells were used for TCR beta sequencing. Genomic DNA extraction from the blood cell samples was performed with the Qiagen DNeasy Blood Extraction Kit. A word on this clone: Its target antigen remains unknown.

The receptor library was made with the immunoSEQ multiplex PCR assay. The multiplex PCR relied on a mix of 60 forward primers for TCR Vbeta segments and 13 reverse primers for TCR Jbeta segments. A multiplex PCR assay on genomic DNA amplified the CDR3 region of rearranged TCR beta genes. The amplified TCR beta libraries were sequenced on the Illumina HiSeq System as 87-base-pair reads. Concerning the study's data processing: A later analysis counted around 72 million unique TCR beta chains across the 666 repertoires, and 9.5 million to 11 million of these chains were shared by at least two donors. A nearest-neighbor algorithm error-corrected the raw reads and collapsed the reads into unique sequences, merging closely related sequences to remove PCR and sequencing errors. CDR3 sequences were aligned to IMGT reference sequences to assign V, D and J gene segments. For a sequence to be retained, at least a six-nucleotide match to both a V gene segment and a J gene segment was required. A rearrangement was called productive if the CDR3 had no stop codons and remained in frame with V and J, and every other rearrangement was called non-productive. Following IMGT convention, CDR3 was defined as the stretch from the second conserved V-encoded cysteine to the conserved J-encoded phenylalanine. The earlier analysis of a few hundred of the donors excluded any sequence lacking an unambiguous match to a single V gene segment. An earlier analysis of under 750 of the donors called V segments functional above 56.7% productive rearrangements and segregating when the between-donor standard deviation exceeded 5%. A statistical classification framework was built for diagnosing cytomegalovirus status from the catalog of TCR beta chain sequences. In a later analysis, V and J genes were assigned by comparing TCR nucleotide sequences against IMGT/GENE-DB human TR gene sequences. Using the TCRdist pipeline, a later analysis assigned CDR3 sequences along with most-parsimonious VDJ recombination scenarios. In a later analysis, every TCR beta chain was defined by the combination of its CDR3 amino acid sequence and its V-gene family, and reads without a unique V-gene family were dropped. A later analysis removed roughly 590 highly shared, low-generation-probability nucleotide sequences to deal with suspected cross-contamination and a sequencing artifact. A later analysis calculated a clonal expansion index for each public chain from normalized within-repertoire ranks of inferred template counts. A later analysis computed generation probabilities with a VDJ recombination model fitted to out-of-frame rearrangements, and checked the results against IGoR. Hypergeometric tests were used in a later analysis to score TCR-TCR, TCR-HLA and TCR-CMV co-occurrence, with a repertoire-size bias correction applied to the TCR pairs. False discovery rates were estimated in a later analysis by permuting HLA or CMV assignments 20 times. In a later analysis, co-occurring TCRs were grouped with DBSCAN, and TCRdist sequence similarity was added when clustering was performed within HLA-allele-positive subsets. Co-occurrence clustering excluded repertoires with fewer than 30,000 or more than 120,000 public chains, plus five with anomalous nucleotide sharing. This is the immuneACCESS table as TCRdb keeps it, with only in-frame sequences that have V and J called. A part of the clones is gone; compared with another copy, unresolved V genes explain less than half, and the rest is unexplained. From that table come the V and J calls and clone size; the DNA was used to work out D and trimming. Per the sample table, the count is tens of thousands of clones. The ten largest clonotypes hold 8.9% of the sample.

The sequenced sample was PBMCs. This chain joins TRBV19 to TRBJ2-2, with TRBD2 identical over 13 junction bases. This TCR came from a man between 35 and 55 years old in good health and CMV-seropositive. The CDR3 protein sequence reads: CASIPLAGGPGELFF. The DNA sequence follows: TGTGCCAGTATCCCACTAGCGGGAGGGCCCGGGGAGCTGTTTTTT. The variable domain in full, with residues beyond the CDR3 obtained from the reference TRBV19 and TRBJ2-2 genes, is DGGITQSPKYLFRKEGQNVTLSCEQNLNHDAMYWYRQDPGQGLRLIYYSQIVNDFQKGDIAEGYSVSREKKESFPLTVTSAQKNPTAFYLCASIPLAGGPGELFFGEGSRLTVL.